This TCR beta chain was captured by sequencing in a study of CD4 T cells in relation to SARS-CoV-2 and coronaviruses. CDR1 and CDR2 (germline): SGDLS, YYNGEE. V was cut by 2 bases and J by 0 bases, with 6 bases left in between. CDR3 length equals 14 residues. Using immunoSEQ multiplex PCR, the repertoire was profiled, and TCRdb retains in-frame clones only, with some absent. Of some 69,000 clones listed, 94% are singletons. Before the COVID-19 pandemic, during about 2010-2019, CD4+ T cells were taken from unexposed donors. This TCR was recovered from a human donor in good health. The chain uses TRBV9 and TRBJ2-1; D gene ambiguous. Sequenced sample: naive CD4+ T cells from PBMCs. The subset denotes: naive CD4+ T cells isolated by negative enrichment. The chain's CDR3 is CASSVRHSYNEQFF. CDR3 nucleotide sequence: TGTGCCAGCAGCGTCCGACACTCCTACAATGAGCAGTTCTTC.